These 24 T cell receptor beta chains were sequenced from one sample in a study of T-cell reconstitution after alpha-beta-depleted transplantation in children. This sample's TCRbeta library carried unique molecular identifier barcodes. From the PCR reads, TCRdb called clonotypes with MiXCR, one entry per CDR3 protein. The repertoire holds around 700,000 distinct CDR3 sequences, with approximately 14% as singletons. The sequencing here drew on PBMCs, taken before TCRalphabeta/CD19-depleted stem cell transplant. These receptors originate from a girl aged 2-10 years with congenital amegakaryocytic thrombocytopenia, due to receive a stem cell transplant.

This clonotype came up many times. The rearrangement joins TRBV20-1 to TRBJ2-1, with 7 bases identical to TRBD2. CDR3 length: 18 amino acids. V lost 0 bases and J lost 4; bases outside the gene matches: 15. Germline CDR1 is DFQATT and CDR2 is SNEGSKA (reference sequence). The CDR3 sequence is CSARDLGAGSSGYNEQFF. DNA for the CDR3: TGCAGTGCTAGAGATTTAGGGGCCGGGTCTAGCGGATACAATGAGCAGTTCTTC.

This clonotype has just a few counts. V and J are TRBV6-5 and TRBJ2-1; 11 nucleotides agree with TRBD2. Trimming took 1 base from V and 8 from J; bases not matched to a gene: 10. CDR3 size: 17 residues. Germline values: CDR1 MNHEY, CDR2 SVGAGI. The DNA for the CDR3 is TGTGCCAGCAGTTACTTTAGTAGCGGGAGGGCCGGGGATGAGCAGTTCTTC. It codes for CASSYFSSGRAGDEQFF.

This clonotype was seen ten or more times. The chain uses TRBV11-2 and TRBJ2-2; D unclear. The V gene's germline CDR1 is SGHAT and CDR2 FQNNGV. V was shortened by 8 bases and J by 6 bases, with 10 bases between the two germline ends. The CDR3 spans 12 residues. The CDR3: CASGSVPGELFF. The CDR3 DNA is TGTGCCAGCGGGTCGGTTCCCGGGGAGCTGTTTTTT.

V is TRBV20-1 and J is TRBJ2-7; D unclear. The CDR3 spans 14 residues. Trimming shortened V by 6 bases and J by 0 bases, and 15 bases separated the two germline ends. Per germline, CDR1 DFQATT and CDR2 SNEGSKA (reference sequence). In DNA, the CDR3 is TGCAGTGCCGCTGTGGCTGAGGCCTCCTACGAGCAGTACTTC. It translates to CSAAVAEASYEQYF.

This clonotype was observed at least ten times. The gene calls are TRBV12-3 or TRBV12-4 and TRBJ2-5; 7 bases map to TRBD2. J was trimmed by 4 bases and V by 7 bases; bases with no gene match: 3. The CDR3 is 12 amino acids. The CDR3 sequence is CASMGGGETQYF. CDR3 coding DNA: TGTGCCAGCATGGGGGGGGGAGAGACCCAGTACTTC.

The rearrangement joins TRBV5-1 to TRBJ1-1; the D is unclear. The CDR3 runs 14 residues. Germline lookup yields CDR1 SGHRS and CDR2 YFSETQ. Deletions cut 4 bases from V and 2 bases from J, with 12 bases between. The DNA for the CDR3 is TGCGCCAGCAGCCCTCTCGGAGATAACACTGAAGCTTTCTTT. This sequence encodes CASSPLGDNTEAFF.

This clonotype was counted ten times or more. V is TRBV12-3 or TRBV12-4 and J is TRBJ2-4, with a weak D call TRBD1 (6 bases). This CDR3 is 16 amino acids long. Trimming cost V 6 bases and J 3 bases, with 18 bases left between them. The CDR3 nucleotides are TGTGCCAGCAGCCCACCCAGGGGCCTGGGCAAAAACATTCAGTACTTC. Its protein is CASSPPRGLGKNIQYF.

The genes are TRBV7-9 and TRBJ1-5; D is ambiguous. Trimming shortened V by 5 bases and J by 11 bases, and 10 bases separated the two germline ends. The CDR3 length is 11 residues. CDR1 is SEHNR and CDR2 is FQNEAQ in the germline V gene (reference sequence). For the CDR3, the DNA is TGTGCCAGCAGCGCAGGTTTTGCCCAGCATTTT. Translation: CASSAGFAQHF.

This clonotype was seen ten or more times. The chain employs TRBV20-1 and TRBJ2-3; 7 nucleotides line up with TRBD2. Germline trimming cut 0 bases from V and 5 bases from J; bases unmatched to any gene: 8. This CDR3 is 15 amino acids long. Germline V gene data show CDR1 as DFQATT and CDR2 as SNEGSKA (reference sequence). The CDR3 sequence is CSARENEVAGDTQYF. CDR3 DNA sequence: TGCAGTGCTAGAGAGAATGAGGTAGCGGGAGATACGCAGTATTTT.

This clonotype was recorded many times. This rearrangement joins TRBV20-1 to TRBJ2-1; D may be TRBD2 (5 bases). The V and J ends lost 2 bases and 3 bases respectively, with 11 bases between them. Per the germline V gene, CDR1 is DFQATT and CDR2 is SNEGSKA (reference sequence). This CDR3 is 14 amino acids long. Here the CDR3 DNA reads TGCAGTGCTAGATGGGAGCTCGGCTACAATGAGCAGTTCTTC. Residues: CSARWELGYNEQFF.

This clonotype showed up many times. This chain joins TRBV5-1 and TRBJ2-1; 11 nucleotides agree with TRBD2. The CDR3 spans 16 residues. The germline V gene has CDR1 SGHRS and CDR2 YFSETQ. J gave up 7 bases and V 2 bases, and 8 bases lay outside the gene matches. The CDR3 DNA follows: TGCGCCAGCAGCTTAAGGCTAGCGGGAGGATGGAATGAGCAGTTCTTC. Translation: CASSLRLAGGWNEQFF.

CDR3 DNA: TGTGCCAGCAGTTACACGACTAGCGGGAGAGGGGACGGGGAGCTGTTTTTT. Translation: CASSYTTSGRGDGELFF. The J gene is TRBJ2-2, the V gene TRBV6-5; 12 bases map to TRBD2. This CDR3 is built from 17 residues. J gave up 7 bases and V 2 bases, and 8 bases lay outside the gene matches. Looked up from germline, CDR1 is MNHEY and CDR2 is SVGAGI.

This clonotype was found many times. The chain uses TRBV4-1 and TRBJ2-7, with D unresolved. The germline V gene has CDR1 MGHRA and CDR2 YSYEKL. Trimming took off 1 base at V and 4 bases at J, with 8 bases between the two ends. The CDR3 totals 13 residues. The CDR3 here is CASSQVLGYEQYF. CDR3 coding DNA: TGCGCCAGCAGCCAAGTCCTAGGGTACGAGCAGTACTTC.

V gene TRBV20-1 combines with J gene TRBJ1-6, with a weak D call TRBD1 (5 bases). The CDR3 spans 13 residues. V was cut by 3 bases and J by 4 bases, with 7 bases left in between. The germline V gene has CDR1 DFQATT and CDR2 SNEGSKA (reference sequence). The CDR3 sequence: CSASPGYNSPLHF. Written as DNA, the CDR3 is TGCAGTGCTAGTCCAGGGTATAATTCACCCCTCCACTTT.

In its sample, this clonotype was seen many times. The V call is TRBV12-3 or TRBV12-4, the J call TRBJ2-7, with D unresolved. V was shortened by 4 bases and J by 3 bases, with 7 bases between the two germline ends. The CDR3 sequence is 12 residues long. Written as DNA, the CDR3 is TGTGCCAGCAGTTCCGAAATCTACGAGCAGTACTTC. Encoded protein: CASSSEIYEQYF.

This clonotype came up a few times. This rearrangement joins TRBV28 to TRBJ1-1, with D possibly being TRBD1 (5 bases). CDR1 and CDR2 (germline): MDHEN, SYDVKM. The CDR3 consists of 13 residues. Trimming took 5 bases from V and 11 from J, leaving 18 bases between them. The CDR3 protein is CASSPRGEIYAFF. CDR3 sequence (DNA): TGTGCCAGCAGTCCGCGAGGGGAAATATATGCTTTCTTT. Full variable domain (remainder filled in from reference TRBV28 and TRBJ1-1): DVKVTQSSRYLVKRTGEKVFLECVQDMDHENMFWYRQDPGLGLRLIYFSYDVKMKEKGDIPEGYSVSREKKERFSLILESASTNQTSMYLCASSPRGEIYAFFGQGTRLTVV.

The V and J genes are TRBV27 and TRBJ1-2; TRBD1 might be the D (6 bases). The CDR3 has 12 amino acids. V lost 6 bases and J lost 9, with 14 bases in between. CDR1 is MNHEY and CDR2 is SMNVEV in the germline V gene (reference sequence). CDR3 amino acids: CASSQGPGSYTF. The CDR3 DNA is TGTGCCAGCAGCCAGGGGCCCGGGAGCTACACCTTC.

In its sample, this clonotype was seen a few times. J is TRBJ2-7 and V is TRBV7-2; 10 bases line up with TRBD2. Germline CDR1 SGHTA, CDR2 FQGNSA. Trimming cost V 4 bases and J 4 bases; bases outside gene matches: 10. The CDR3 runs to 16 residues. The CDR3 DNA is TGTGCCAGCAGCTCTCCGGACCTAGCGGGAGTATACGAGCAGTACTTC. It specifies CASSSPDLAGVYEQYF.

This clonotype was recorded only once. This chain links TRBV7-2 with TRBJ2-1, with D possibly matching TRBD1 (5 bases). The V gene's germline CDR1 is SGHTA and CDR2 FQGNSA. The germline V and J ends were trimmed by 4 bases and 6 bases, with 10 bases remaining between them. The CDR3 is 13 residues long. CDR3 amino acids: CASSSDRLNEQFF. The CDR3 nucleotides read TGTGCCAGCAGCTCTGACAGACTCAATGAGCAGTTCTTC.

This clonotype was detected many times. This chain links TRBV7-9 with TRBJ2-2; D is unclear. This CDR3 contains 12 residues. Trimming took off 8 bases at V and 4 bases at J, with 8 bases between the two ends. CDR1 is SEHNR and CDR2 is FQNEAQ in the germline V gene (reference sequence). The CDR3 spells CASSKSTGELFF. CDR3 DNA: TGTGCCAGCTCTAAGTCCACCGGGGAGCTGTTTTTT.

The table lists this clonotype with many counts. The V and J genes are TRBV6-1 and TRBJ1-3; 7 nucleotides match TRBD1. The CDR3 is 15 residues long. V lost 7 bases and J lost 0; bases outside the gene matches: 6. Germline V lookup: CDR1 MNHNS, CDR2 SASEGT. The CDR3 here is CASKEGQISGNTIYF. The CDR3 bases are TGTGCCAGCAAAGAGGGACAGATCTCTGGAAACACCATATATTTT.

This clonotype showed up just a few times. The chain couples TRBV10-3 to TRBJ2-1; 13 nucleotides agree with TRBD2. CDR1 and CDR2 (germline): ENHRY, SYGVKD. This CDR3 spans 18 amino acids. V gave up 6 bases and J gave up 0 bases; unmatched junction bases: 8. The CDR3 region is CAIRDPGLAGSSYNEQFF. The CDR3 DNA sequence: TGTGCCATCAGAGATCCGGGACTAGCGGGATCCTCCTACAATGAGCAGTTCTTC.

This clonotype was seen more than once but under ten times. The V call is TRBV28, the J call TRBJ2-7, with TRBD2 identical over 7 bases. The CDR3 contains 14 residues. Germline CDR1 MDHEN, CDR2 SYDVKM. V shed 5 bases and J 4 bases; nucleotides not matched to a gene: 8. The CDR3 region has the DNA TGTGCCAGCAGTGGACGCCTAGCGGAATACGAGCAGTACTTC. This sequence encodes CASSGRLAEYEQYF.

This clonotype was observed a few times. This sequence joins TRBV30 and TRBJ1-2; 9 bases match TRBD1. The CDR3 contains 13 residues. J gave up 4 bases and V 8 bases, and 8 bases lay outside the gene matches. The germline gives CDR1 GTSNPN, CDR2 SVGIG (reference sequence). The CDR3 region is CALVGTGTYGYTF. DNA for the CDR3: TGTGCCCTGGTCGGGACAGGGACCTATGGCTACACCTTC.